Below are 16 T cell receptor beta chains sequenced from a single sample in a study of shared clonotypes between healthy human individuals. CD45RO negativity and positive selection for CCR7 defined naive CD8 cells, a population that excluded terminally differentiated effector memory CD45RA+ cells. Measured with immunoSEQ multiplex PCR; TCRdb has only the in-frame clones, and not every one. The sample consists of hundreds of thousands of clones, roughly 94% of them appearing once. Specimen: naive CD8+ T cells sorted from blood. Receptors were obtained from a man in his thirties or forties in good health.

DNA of the CDR3: TGCAGCGCCTCCCACAGGGGGATAAACTACGAGCAGTACTTC. Its protein is CSASHRGINYEQYF. V is TRBV29-1 and J is TRBJ2-7; TRBD1 agrees at 8 bases. The germline V gene has CDR1 SQVTM and CDR2 ANQGSEA. The V gene end was trimmed by 7 bases and the J gene end by 3 bases; junction bases not matched to a gene: 11. The CDR3 is made up of 14 amino acids.

This clone was detected only once. The genes are TRBV28 and TRBJ2-7; no clear D. The germline gives CDR1 MDHEN, CDR2 SYDVKM. Trimming removed 2 bases at V and 4 bases at J, with 27 bases between. The CDR3 consists of 19 residues. CDR3 bases: TGTGCCAGCAGTTTACCCGTTTCCCGCTCTGGAGCGAACCCTTACGAGCAGTACTTC. Encoded protein: CASSLPVSRSGANPYEQYF. The full variable domain, its missing parts supplied by reference TRBV28 and TRBJ2-7, is DVKVTQSSRYLVKRTGEKVFLECVQDMDHENMFWYRQDPGLGLRLIYFSYDVKMKEKGDIPEGYSVSREKKERFSLILESASTNQTSMYLCASSLPVSRSGANPYEQYFGPGTRLTVT.

The chain combines TRBV7-9 with TRBJ2-3, with D perhaps matching TRBD1 (6 bases). Trimming took off 4 bases at V and 6 bases at J, with 23 bases between the two ends. Germline-derived CDR1 and CDR2 are SEHNR and FQNEAQ (reference sequence). The CDR3 spans 17 residues. CDR3 nucleotides: TGTGCCAGCAGCTCTTCAGGGGCCGGAGTAAGTTTTGATACGCAGTATTTT. Its protein is CASSSSGAGVSFDTQYF.

The rearrangement uses TRBV6-5 and TRBJ2-6; D not certain. Trimming left V 4 bases short and J 6 bases short, with 7 bases between. The CDR3 covers 13 residues. CDR1 is MNHEY, CDR2 SVGAGI, per germline. The CDR3 is CASSFSEANVLTF. The CDR3 DNA follows: TGTGCCAGCAGTTTCAGCGAGGCCAACGTCCTGACTTTC.

The CDR3 sequence: CASSPYYLGQTYEQYF. The CDR3 DNA follows: TGTGCCAGCAGTCCTTATTATTTGGGACAGACCTACGAGCAGTACTTC. The chain carries TRBV28 and TRBJ2-7; 7 positions agree with TRBD1. The J segment lost 2 bases and the V segment lost 5 bases, leaving 12 bases of the junction unmatched. Germline V gives CDR1 MDHEN, CDR2 SYDVKM. This CDR3 region has 16 residues.

About this clone itself: One end of the junction does not line up with germline, which may come from a read error. The chain uses TRBV7-2 and TRBJ1-1, with 9 bases aligning to TRBD1. CDR1 and CDR2 from the germline V gene are SGHTA and FQGNSA. The CDR3 runs 14 residues. CDR3 DNA: TGTGCCAGCAGCCCTTGGGACAGGGAGGGCATCGGGGGTTTT. Amino acids: CASSPWDREGIGGF.

The V and J genes are TRBV14 and TRBJ2-2, with D tentatively TRBD1 (6 bases). The CDR3 loop spans 19 amino acids. Germline CDR1 reads SGHDN; CDR2 reads FVKESK. Deletions cut 4 bases from V and 0 bases from J, with 21 bases between. The chain's CDR3 is CASSPVRDTYVSNTGELFF. CDR3 bases: TGTGCCAGCAGCCCCGTCCGGGACACCTACGTCTCGAACACCGGGGAGCTGTTTTTT.

The chain uses TRBV27 and TRBJ2-1; 9 nucleotides line up with TRBD1. Germline CDR1 MNHEY, CDR2 SMNVEV (reference sequence). V gave up 6 bases and J gave up 7 bases; unmatched junction bases: 7. The CDR3 extends over 14 amino acids. The CDR3 region has the DNA TGTGCCAGCAGATCCGGACAGGGGTTGAATGAGCAGTTCTTC. Encoded protein: CASRSGQGLNEQFF.

The chain carries TRBV11-2 and TRBJ2-7; D possibly corresponds to TRBD1 (6 bases). Germline-derived CDR1 and CDR2 are SGHAT and FQNNGV. The CDR3 is 10 residues long. V was trimmed by 7 bases and J by 7 bases, leaving 8 bases between them. The CDR3 loop is CASKDREQYF. In DNA form, the CDR3 reads TGTGCCAGCAAAGACAGGGAGCAGTACTTC.

V is TRBV28 and J is TRBJ1-2, with D perhaps matching TRBD1 (6 bases). Germline CDR1 and CDR2: MDHEN and SYDVKM. This CDR3 has 15 residues. Trimming cost V 7 bases and J 4 bases, with 19 bases left between them. CDR3 coding DNA: TGTGCCAGCACCCTAACCCTACAGGGAAGCTATGGCTACACCTTC. Its protein is CASTLTLQGSYGYTF.

The chain recombines TRBV2 with TRBJ2-7, with 9 positions matching TRBD1. Germline assignment: CDR1 SNHLY and CDR2 FYNNEI. J lost 5 bases, V lost 8 bases, and 10 bases had no gene match. The CDR3 length is 14 residues. The DNA of the CDR3 is TGTGCCAGCCAGGACAGGGGCAATAGCCACGAGCAGTACTTC. Residues: CASQDRGNSHEQYF. Variable domain in full (rest from reference TRBV2 and TRBJ2-7): EPEVTQTPSHQVTQMGQEVILRCVPISNHLYFYWYRQILGQKVEFLVSFYNNEISEKSEIFDDQFSVERPDGSNFTLKIRSTKLEDSAMYFCASQDRGNSHEQYFGPGTRLTVT.

This clone has more than one count but fewer than ten. This chain uses TRBV13 with TRBJ2-1; D gene uncertain. CDR1 PRHDT and CDR2 FYEKMQ come from the germline V gene (reference sequence). Between the trimmed V and J ends, which lost 1 base and 8 bases, there was a span of 3 bases. The CDR3 runs to 11 residues. CDR3 nucleotide sequence: TGTGCCAGCAGCTTAGCCCATGAGCAGTTCTTC. It translates to CASSLAHEQFF.

This chain links TRBV9 with TRBJ2-1; 8 nucleotides agree with TRBD2. Germline assignment: CDR1 SGDLS and CDR2 YYNGEE. The CDR3 sequence is 16 residues long. After removal of 3 bases from V and 0 bases from J, the junction contained 5 bases not matched to a gene. The CDR3 DNA is TGTGCCAGCAGCGGGGGGACTAGGAGCTCCTACAATGAGCAGTTCTTC. Protein product: CASSGGTRSSYNEQFF.

This clone occurred once. The genes are TRBV28 and TRBJ2-7; 7 bases map to TRBD1. The V and J ends lost 2 bases and 6 bases, in that order; junction bases with no gene match: 4. The CDR3 sequence is 13 residues long. Germline V gene lookup returns CDR1 MDHEN and CDR2 SYDVKM. The DNA for the CDR3 is TGTGCCAGCAGTTTAACCACAGGGGTCGAGCAGTACTTC. Protein: CASSLTTGVEQYF.

The chain couples TRBV6-1 to TRBJ1-3; maybe TRBD1 (5 bases). The V end was cut by 0 bases, the J end by 3 bases, with 12 bases between. CDR3 length equals 16 residues. Germline-derived CDR1 and CDR2 are MNHNS and SASEGT. In nucleotides, the CDR3 is TGTGCCAGCAGTGAAGCATTAGGGGAGTATGGAAACACCATATATTTT. It codes for CASSEALGEYGNTIYF.

The chain couples TRBV7-9 to TRBJ2-7; 7 bases agree with TRBD2. With V trimmed by 1 base and J by 5 bases, 8 bases remained unmatched. CDR3 length: 15 amino acids. Looked up from germline, CDR1 is SEHNR and CDR2 is FQNEAQ (reference sequence). The CDR3 reads CASSLGGRKAHEQYF. The CDR3 DNA reads as TGTGCCAGCAGCTTAGGCGGGAGAAAGGCCCACGAGCAGTACTTC. Full variable domain (missing parts from reference TRBV7-9 and TRBJ2-7): DTGVSQNPRHKITKRGQNVTFRCDPISEHNRLYWYRQTLGQGPEFLTYFQNEAQLEKSRLLSDRFSAERPKGSFSTLEIQRTEQGDSAMYLCASSLGGRKAHEQYFGPGTRLTVT.